This T cell receptor (beta chain) was sequenced during a study of T-cell reconstitution after alpha-beta-depleted transplantation in children. Unique molecular identifiers were incorporated when the TCRbeta library was constructed. TCRdb passed the PCR reads through MiXCR, listing each CDR3 protein once. The table shows 250,000 to 350,000 distinct CDR3 sequences, with more than 9% occurring only once. Germline lookup yields CDR1 SQVTM and CDR2 ANQGSEA. This CDR3 has 14 amino acids. Deletions cut 0 bases from V and 7 bases from J, with 12 bases between. This sequence was found in a human donor who donated a stem cell graft to a child with SCID. The rearrangement uses TRBV29-1 and TRBJ2-2, with D unresolved. Source: PBMCs from the stem cell graft donor, taken from the stem cell graft. For the CDR3, the DNA is TGCAGCGTTGAAGATCGAGGAACCATCGGGGAGCTGTTTTTT. This encodes CSVEDRGTIGELFF.